This entry lists 24 T cell receptor beta chains sequenced from one sample in a study of blood T cell repertoires in COVID-19. Produced via immunoSEQ multiplex PCR; TCRdb's table is partial and in-frame only. Of about 440,000 clones listed, more than 85% are singletons. Sequencing was carried out using peripheral blood. Source of these receptors: a woman aged 25 to 39 with acute or convalescent COVID-19.

The V and J genes are TRBV5-1 and TRBJ1-1; possible D gene TRBD1, 5 bases. V gave up 5 bases and J gave up 6 bases, with 17 bases separating them. This CDR3 region has 14 residues. Germline assignment: CDR1 SGHRS and CDR2 YFSETQ. The CDR3 sequence: CASRLRVEGAEAFF. The CDR3 DNA is TGCGCCAGCAGACTCAGGGTAGAAGGCGCTGAAGCTTTCTTT.

This chain links TRBV5-1 with TRBJ2-7; no firm D call. The germline V and J ends were trimmed by 0 bases and 0 bases, with 7 bases remaining between them. Per germline, CDR1 SGHRS and CDR2 YFSETQ. The CDR3 is 14 residues long. The CDR3 DNA reads TGCGCCAGCAGCTTGGATGGCAGCTCCTACGAGCAGTACTTC. Translating it yields CASSLDGSSYEQYF.

This chain uses TRBV5-1 with TRBJ1-3; D unresolved. Deletions cut 0 bases from V and 0 bases from J, with 10 bases between. The germline V gene has CDR1 SGHRS and CDR2 YFSETQ. The CDR3 length is 16 residues. The CDR3 bases are TGCGCCAGCAGCTTGGAACCAGCGCTCTCTGGAAACACCATATATTTT. Protein sequence: CASSLEPALSGNTIYF.

The chain employs TRBV4-1 and TRBJ2-7; 7 nucleotides match TRBD1. CDR1 is MGHRA, CDR2 YSYEKL, per germline. The CDR3 is made up of 16 amino acids. The junction had 8 bases not matched to a gene; V was cut back by 1 base and J by 2 bases. The CDR3 loop reads CASSQAYSGQPYEQYF. The CDR3 DNA follows: TGCGCCAGCAGCCAAGCCTACTCGGGACAGCCCTACGAGCAGTACTTC.

The chain is built from TRBV5-1 and TRBJ1-2; no firm D call. Deletions cut 3 bases from V and 5 bases from J, with 14 bases between. CDR3 length: 14 amino acids. CDR1 and CDR2 (germline): SGHRS, YFSETQ. As DNA, the CDR3 is TGCGCCAGCAGCTACCCGGAGGCCGCATATGGCTACACCTTC. Translation: CASSYPEAAYGYTF. Variable domain in full (rest from reference TRBV5-1 and TRBJ1-2): KAGVTQTPRYLIKTRGQQVTLSCSPISGHRSVSWYQQTPGQGLQFLFEYFSETQRNKGNFPGRFSGRQFSNSRSEMNVSTLELGDSALYLCASSYPEAAYGYTFGSGTRLTVV.

This clone was observed once. The chain employs TRBV5-6 and TRBJ2-1; D remains ambiguous. Germline CDR1 SGHDT, CDR2 YYEEEE. V gave up 4 bases and J gave up 5 bases, with 7 bases separating them. The CDR3 has 12 amino acids. CDR3 region: CASSRWHNEQFF. The CDR3 DNA reads TGTGCCAGCAGCCGCTGGCACAATGAGCAGTTCTTC.

This rearrangement joins TRBV7-9 to TRBJ2-5, with TRBD1 as a possible D gene (6 bases). In germline, CDR1 is SEHNR, CDR2 FQNEAQ (reference sequence). CDR3 size: 17 residues. V lost 5 bases and J 2 bases, leaving 21 bases between the germline ends. The DNA for the CDR3 is TGTGCCAGCAGCGCCAGCCCGTCAACCAGGGGTCAAGAGACCCAGTACTTC. This sequence encodes CASSASPSTRGQETQYF.

This clone has only a few counts. The V gene is TRBV20-1, the J gene TRBJ2-3; 7 positions agree with TRBD1. Losses at the gene ends were 3 bases for V and 2 bases for J; bases not matched to a gene: 5. The length of the CDR3 is 14 residues. Germline V gives CDR1 DFQATT, CDR2 SNEGSKA (reference sequence). The CDR3 nucleotides are TGCAGTGCTAGTGGACAGGCCTACACAGATACGCAGTATTTT. It encodes CSASGQAYTDTQYF.

This clone has just a few counts. V is TRBV27 and J is TRBJ1-6, with 8 bases that match TRBD1. The J segment lost 6 bases and the V segment lost 2 bases, leaving 6 bases of the junction unmatched. This CDR3 comprises 16 residues. From germline, CDR1 is MNHEY and CDR2 SMNVEV (reference sequence). In DNA form, the CDR3 reads TGTGCCAGCAGTTTACCATCAGGGGGCCCTAATTCACCCCTCCACTTT. Encoded protein: CASSLPSGGPNSPLHF.

CDR3 DNA: TGTGCCAGCAGCCCCACGCCAATGGACAAGCATGGCTACACCTTC. It encodes CASSPTPMDKHGYTF. The rearrangement joins TRBV11-2 to TRBJ1-2, with D possibly TRBD1 on 5 matching bases. Trimming took 5 bases from V and 6 from J, leaving 19 bases between them. The V gene's germline CDR1 is SGHAT and CDR2 FQNNGV. The CDR3 contains 15 residues.

This clone has just one count. The V and J genes are TRBV19 and TRBJ1-1; D not resolved. The CDR3 runs 18 residues. Germline values: CDR1 LNHDA, CDR2 SQIVND (reference sequence). Trimming stripped 3 bases from V and 2 bases from J, with 22 bases between. The CDR3 bases are TGTGCCAGTAGTATCGCCAGACAATTCGTGGGTTTAAACACTGAAGCTTTCTTT. Its translation: CASSIARQFVGLNTEAFF.

J is TRBJ2-7 and V is TRBV19; a possible D gene is TRBD1 (5 bases). Germline-derived CDR1 and CDR2 are LNHDA and SQIVND (reference sequence). This CDR3 contains 13 residues. The V end was cut by 8 bases, the J end by 0 bases, with 11 bases between. The CDR3 spells CASGQGLSYEQYF. The CDR3 bases are TGTGCCAGTGGCCAGGGCCTCTCCTACGAGCAGTACTTC.

The genes are TRBV9 and TRBJ2-1, with TRBD2 matching over 10 bases. Germline-derived CDR1 and CDR2 are SGDLS and YYNGEE. V dropped 4 bases and J dropped 6; count of bases not matched to a gene: 7. The CDR3 contains 15 residues. CDR3 loop: CASSPSGGVVNEQFF. DNA of the CDR3: TGTGCCAGCAGCCCAAGCGGGGGGGTGGTCAATGAGCAGTTCTTC.

The chain combines TRBV2 with TRBJ2-2; D perhaps matches TRBD1 (6 bases). Germline V gene lookup returns CDR1 SNHLY and CDR2 FYNNEI. V was trimmed by 7 bases and J by 1 base, leaving 13 bases between them. The CDR3 is 15 amino acids. CDR3 nucleotide sequence: TGTGCCAGCACCCTCGGACAGATGAACACCGGGGAGCTGTTTTTT. Protein product: CASTLGQMNTGELFF.

A single count supports this clone. J is TRBJ1-2 and V is TRBV28; no definite D call. CDR3 size: 17 residues. The germline V and J ends were trimmed by 2 bases and 0 bases, with 16 bases remaining between them. CDR1 and CDR2 from the germline V gene are MDHEN and SYDVKM. The CDR3 DNA follows: TGTGCCAGCAGTTTAGATACCCGTCCCCGGGCTAACTATGGCTACACCTTC. This sequence encodes CASSLDTRPRANYGYTF.

The genes are TRBV6-5 and TRBJ2-7, with TRBD1 matching over 7 bases. In germline, CDR1 is MNHEY, CDR2 SVGAGI. V lost 10 bases to trimming and J lost 3 bases; unmatched junction nucleotides: 9. The CDR3 spans 13 residues. This CDR3 is CATQTGIDYEQYF. The CDR3, as DNA: TGTGCCACCCAGACAGGGATCGACTACGAGCAGTACTTC.

The CDR3 loop reads CASTSATSGGAQETQYF. The CDR3 nucleotides are TGTGCCAGCACGTCCGCGACTAGCGGGGGGGCCCAGGAGACCCAGTACTTC. The chain uses TRBV5-4 and TRBJ2-5, with TRBD2 identical over 14 bases. The CDR3 has 17 amino acids. V shed 6 bases and J 5 bases; nucleotides not matched to a gene: 12. The V gene's germline CDR1 is SGHNT and CDR2 YYREEE (reference sequence).

The chain couples TRBV19 to TRBJ1-4; D gene uncertain. Germline V gene lookup returns CDR1 LNHDA and CDR2 SQIVND (reference sequence). The V gene lost 7 bases and the J gene lost 3 bases, with 9 bases spanning the gap. The CDR3 has 13 amino acids. The CDR3 sequence is CASKRASNEKLFF. CDR3 coding DNA: TGTGCCAGTAAGCGCGCATCTAATGAAAAACTGTTTTTT. Looking up the rest from reference TRBV19 and TRBJ1-4 gives the full variable domain: DGGITQSPKYLFRKEGQNVTLSCEQNLNHDAMYWYRQDPGQGLRLIYYSQIVNDFQKGDIAEGYSVSREKKESFPLTVTSAQKNPTAFYLCASKRASNEKLFFGSGTQLSVL.

The V and J genes are TRBV14 and TRBJ1-2; D gene ambiguous. The germline V and J ends were trimmed by 1 base and 2 bases, with 8 bases remaining between them. Germline CDR1 and CDR2: SGHDN and FVKESK. The CDR3 covers 14 residues. CDR3 DNA sequence: TGTGCCAGCAGCCAAGTTGCGGGGAACTATGGCTACACCTTC. This gives the protein CASSQVAGNYGYTF. The variable domain in full, completed from reference TRBV14 and TRBJ1-2, reads EAGVTQFPSHSVIEKGQTVTLRCDPISGHDNLYWYRRVMGKEIKFLLHFVKESKQDESGMPNNRFLAERTGGTYSTLKVQPAELEDSGVYFCASSQVAGNYGYTFGSGTRLTVV.

The chain uses TRBV7-9 and TRBJ2-2; D gene ambiguous. Trimming left V 2 bases short and J 4 bases short, with 8 bases between. Germline-derived CDR1 and CDR2 are SEHNR and FQNEAQ (reference sequence). The CDR3 sequence is 14 residues long. The CDR3 region has the DNA TGTGCCAGCAGCTTATTAGAGGCCACCGGGGAGCTGTTTTTT. Encoded protein: CASSLLEATGELFF.

This chain uses TRBV12-3 or TRBV12-4 with TRBJ2-1; the match to TRBD1 covers 7 bases. With 3 bases clipped from V and 9 bases from J, the junction kept 2 bases outside the gene matches. This CDR3 region has 12 residues. In nucleotides, the CDR3 is TGTGCCAGCAGTTTCCCAGGGGGTGAGCAGTTCTTC. It is translated as CASSFPGGEQFF.

This sequence joins TRBV27 and TRBJ2-5, with TRBD2 matching over 9 bases. The CDR3 is 13 amino acids. V shed 6 bases and J 5 bases; nucleotides not matched to a gene: 4. Looked up from germline, CDR1 is MNHEY and CDR2 is SMNVEV (reference sequence). The CDR3 sequence is CASSSGLAETQYF. The CDR3 nucleotides are TGTGCCAGCAGCTCCGGACTAGCGGAGACCCAGTACTTC.

The V call is TRBV7-2, the J call TRBJ2-5; possible D gene TRBD2, 6 bases. The germline CDR1 and CDR2 sequences are SGHTA and FQGNSA. V was clipped by 5 bases and J by 1 base, with 14 bases between them. The CDR3 sequence is 15 residues long. Here the CDR3 reads CASSTWLATQETQYF. For the CDR3, the DNA is TGTGCCAGCAGCACATGGCTAGCGACCCAAGAGACCCAGTACTTC. The full variable domain, with the rest looked up from reference TRBV7-2 and TRBJ2-5, is GAGVSQSPSNKVTEKGKDVELRCDPISGHTALYWYRQSLGQGLEFLIYFQGNSAPDKSGLPSDRFSAERTGGSVSTLTIQRTQQEDSAVYLCASSTWLATQETQYFGPGTRLLVL.

The table lists this clone with a count of one. The chain links TRBV9 to TRBJ2-5; 9 nucleotides line up with TRBD2. Germline V CDR1 and CDR2: SGDLS, YYNGEE. There are 16 residues in the CDR3. The J segment lost 4 bases and the V segment lost 0 bases, leaving 7 bases of the junction unmatched. The CDR3 loop is CASSVALRGGRETQYF. The CDR3 nucleotides read TGTGCCAGCAGCGTAGCTCTGCGGGGGGGCCGAGAGACCCAGTACTTC.